The clone carrying this TCR beta chain was picked up a small number of times. Antigen: not known. Profiled with immunoSEQ multiplex PCR; TCRdb holds only in-frame clones, not every one. This sample has 85,000 to 90,000 clones, with about two thirds found just once. Patients with chemo-refractory metastatic non-small-cell lung cancer received focal radiation plus CTLA-4 blockade with ipilimumab. The entry originates in a study of radiotherapy plus CTLA-4 blockade in lung cancer. For the study at large: For 15% to 20% of patients, objective responses occurred, and approximately 31% had disease control.

Germline lookup yields CDR1 MNHNY and CDR2 SVGAGI (reference sequence). CDR3 length equals 15 residues. Trimming took off 0 bases at V and 7 bases at J, with 13 bases between the two ends. Findings and limits, study-wide: Radiotherapy was combined with ipilimumab, and tumor-derived TCR clones then expanded in blood. Reports identified early blood T cell clone dynamics, with interferon-beta, as the best response predictor.

The sample in question was peripheral blood, obtained from a patient treated with radiotherapy plus ipilimumab. This TCR came from a human donor with non-small cell lung cancer that progressed on radiotherapy plus ipilimumab. This chain connects TRBV6-6 to TRBJ1-5, with D possibly TRBD1 on 5 matching bases. The CDR3 loop is CASSYSTRAGQPQHF. The CDR3 nucleotides read TGTGCCAGCAGTTACTCGACCAGGGCGGGCCAGCCCCAGCATTTT.